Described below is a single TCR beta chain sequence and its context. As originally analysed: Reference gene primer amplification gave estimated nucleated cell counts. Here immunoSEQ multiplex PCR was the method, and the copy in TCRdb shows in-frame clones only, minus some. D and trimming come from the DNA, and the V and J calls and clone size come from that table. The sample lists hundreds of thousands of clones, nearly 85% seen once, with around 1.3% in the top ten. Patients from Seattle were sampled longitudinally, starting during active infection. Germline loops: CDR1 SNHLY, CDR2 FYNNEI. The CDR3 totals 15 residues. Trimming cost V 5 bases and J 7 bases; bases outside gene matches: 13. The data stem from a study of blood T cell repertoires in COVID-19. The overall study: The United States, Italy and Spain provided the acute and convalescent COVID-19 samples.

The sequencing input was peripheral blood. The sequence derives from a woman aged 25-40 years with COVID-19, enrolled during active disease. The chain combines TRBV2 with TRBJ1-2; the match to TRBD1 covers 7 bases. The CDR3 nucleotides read TGTGCCAGCAGTACCCGACAGGGTAGGTACTCTGGCTACACCTTC. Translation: CASSTRQGRYSGYTF.